Listed here are 2 T cell receptor beta chains from one sample, sequenced in a study of blood T cell repertoires in COVID-19. Clones were read by immunoSEQ multiplex PCR, and TCRdb kept only the in-frame ones, dropping some. The sample has around 280,000 clones; around 85% are singletons. Sequencing was carried out using PBMCs or T cells enriched from blood (not recorded which). All receptors derive from a woman aged 35 to 49 who had recovered from COVID-19.

The chain employs TRBV6-1 and TRBJ1-4, with 8 bases aligning to TRBD1. The CDR3 length is 15 residues. V lost 3 bases to trimming and J lost 4 bases; unmatched junction nucleotides: 4. The germline V gene has CDR1 MNHNS and CDR2 SASEGT. Here the CDR3 DNA reads TGTGCCAGCAGTGATGGGACAGGAATTAATGAAAAACTGTTTTTT. As protein: CASSDGTGINEKLFF.

V is TRBV28 and J is TRBJ1-5, with D possibly matching TRBD1 (6 bases). Germline-derived CDR1 and CDR2 are MDHEN and SYDVKM. V was pared by 4 bases and J by 11 bases, with 18 bases between. The CDR3 extends over 14 amino acids. This chain's CDR3 is CASSSSGGTWTQHF. In nucleotides, the CDR3 is TGTGCCAGCAGTTCTTCTGGGGGCACCTGGACCCAGCATTTT.